A single sample is the source of the 10 T cell receptor beta chains below, sequenced in a study of OX40 agonist ivuxolimab in advanced cancers. Only in-frame clones appear in the TCRdb table, and some are missing; sequencing was by immunoSEQ multiplex PCR. This sample carries tens of thousands of clones, 75% to 90% of them seen once, and the ten largest clones take 9.5% to 10%. Sequencing was performed on CD4+ or CD8+ T cells sorted from blood, taken in a trial of the OX40 agonist ivuxolimab. These receptors were collected from an adult with an advanced solid tumor such as melanoma, head and neck, liver or kidney cancer.

This clone was detected only once. The chain combines TRBV5-1 with TRBJ2-5; D gene ambiguous. V was shortened by 0 bases and J by 4 bases, with 7 bases between the two germline ends. In germline, CDR1 is SGHRS, CDR2 YFSETQ. The CDR3 contains 13 residues. CDR3 coding DNA: TGCGCCAGCAGCTTGGCATTTGGAGAGACCCAGTACTTC. Translating gives CASSLAFGETQYF.

The chain couples TRBV6-5 to TRBJ2-7; TRBD1 aligns across 8 bases. V shed 6 bases and J 0 bases; nucleotides not matched to a gene: 4. Germline V lookup: CDR1 MNHEY, CDR2 SVGAGI. The CDR3 has 14 residues. CDR3 region: CASSTGQASYEQYF. The DNA of the CDR3 is TGTGCCAGCAGCACGGGACAGGCCTCCTACGAGCAGTACTTC.

The chain is built from TRBV7-3 and TRBJ2-6; D might be TRBD1 or TRBD2, each matching 5 bases. V was cut by 4 bases and J by 0 bases, with 16 bases left in between. CDR3 length: 18 residues. CDR1 and CDR2 (germline): SGHTA, FQGTGA. The CDR3 DNA is TGTGCCAGCAGCTCTTCCGGGACCTTGATCTCTGGGGCCAACGTCCTGACTTTC. The encoded protein is CASSSSGTLISGANVLTF.

This clone has only one observation. V is TRBV15 and J is TRBJ2-7; no reliable D call. The germline CDR1 and CDR2 sequences are LNHNV and YYDKDF (reference sequence). The length of the CDR3 is 14 residues. V was cut by 0 bases and J by 0 bases, with 6 bases left in between. Written as DNA, the CDR3 is TGTGCCACCAGCAGAGATTGGGGCTCCTACGAGCAGTACTTC. Its translation is CATSRDWGSYEQYF.

V and J are TRBV7-9 and TRBJ1-2, with D uncertain. The CDR3 is made up of 13 amino acids. Trimming removed 1 base at V and 6 bases at J, with 9 bases between. From germline, CDR1 is SEHNR and CDR2 FQNEAQ (reference sequence). CDR3 sequence (DNA): TGTGCCAGCAGCTTAGTGCCTTGGGATGGCTACACCTTC. This codes for CASSLVPWDGYTF.

The V gene is TRBV11-3, the J gene TRBJ2-7; D may match TRBD1 or TRBD2 (5 bases each). The CDR3 runs 15 residues. Germline V lookup: CDR1 SGHNT, CDR2 YENEEA. Trimming left V 3 bases short and J 5 bases short, with 17 bases between. The CDR3 sequence: CASSFPYAGTHEQYF. The CDR3, as DNA: TGTGCCAGCAGCTTTCCCTACGCAGGGACCCACGAGCAGTACTTC. Drawing the rest from reference TRBV11-3 and TRBJ2-7, the complete variable domain is EAGVVQSPRYKIIEKKQPVAFWCNPISGHNTLYWYLQNLGQGPELLIRYENEEAVDDSQLPKDRFSAERLKGVDSTLKIQPAELGDSAVYLCASSFPYAGTHEQYFGPGTRLTVT.

This rearrangement joins TRBV7-2 to TRBJ2-7; the D is unclear. The CDR3 spans 13 residues. Per the germline V gene, CDR1 is SGHTA and CDR2 is FQGNSA. V lost 1 base and J lost 6, with 10 bases in between. This chain's CDR3 is CASSLVMESEQYF. Written as DNA, the CDR3 is TGTGCCAGCAGCTTAGTTATGGAGTCCGAGCAGTACTTC.

This rearrangement joins TRBV6-6 to TRBJ2-7, with TRBD1 as a possible D gene (5 bases). This CDR3 has 15 amino acids. Germline V gene sequence: CDR1 MNHNY, CDR2 SVGAGI (reference sequence). Trimming removed 1 base at V and 5 bases at J, with 15 bases between. CDR3 nucleotides: TGTGCCAGCAGTTACTTAGGACAAATGGACGACGAGCAGTACTTC. Protein product: CASSYLGQMDDEQYF.

This chain joins TRBV7-2 and TRBJ2-3; tentatively, D is TRBD1 or TRBD2 (5 bases each). V gave up 4 bases and J gave up 5 bases, with 13 bases separating them. From germline, CDR1 is SGHTA and CDR2 FQGNSA. CDR3 size: 14 residues. In nucleotides, the CDR3 is TGTGCCAGCAGCTCCCGGGACCCGGGAGATACGCAGTATTTT. Protein sequence: CASSSRDPGDTQYF.

The chain uses TRBV7-9 and TRBJ1-2; tentative D call: TRBD1 (5 bases). Per germline, CDR1 SEHNR and CDR2 FQNEAQ (reference sequence). The ends were cut back, 3 bases at V and 8 bases at J, with 13 bases in the middle. The CDR3 sequence is 13 residues long. The CDR3: CASSFAGRRGYTF. As DNA, the CDR3 is TGTGCCAGCAGCTTTGCAGGGCGTCGAGGCTACACCTTC.